Below are 2 T cell receptor beta chains sequenced from a single sample in a study of T cells in Graves' hyperthyroidism and ophthalmopathy. TCR beta CDR3 region amplification was performed from RNA transcripts. When the TCR CDR3 underwent first-round RT-PCR, the HTBI primer set was used. One entry per CDR3 protein results from TCRdb running MiXCR on the multiplex PCR reads. The table lists around 350,000 distinct CDR3 sequences, about 14% of them singletons. Sample: blood. These receptors all stem from a woman aged 30 to 39 with Graves' ophthalmopathy.

This clonotype was found many times. The chain uses TRBV28 and TRBJ1-5; 9 bases align to TRBD1. Looked up from germline, CDR1 is MDHEN and CDR2 is SYDVKM. With V trimmed by 1 base and J by 1 base, 2 bases remained unmatched. The CDR3 sequence is 16 residues long. The CDR3 sequence: CASSLSGQGSNQPQHF. The DNA of the CDR3 is TGTGCCAGCAGTTTATCGGGACAGGGCAGCAATCAGCCCCAGCATTTT.

This clonotype occurred many times. This rearrangement joins TRBV20-1 to TRBJ2-7; TRBD1 agrees at 8 bases. Germline assignment: CDR1 DFQATT and CDR2 SNEGSKA (reference sequence). Losses at the gene ends were 4 bases for V and 2 bases for J; bases not matched to a gene: 10. The CDR3 has 15 amino acids. CDR3 sequence reads: CSAKRDRFPTYEQYF. CDR3 in DNA: TGCAGTGCTAAACGGGACAGGTTCCCGACCTACGAGCAGTACTTC.